This T cell receptor beta chain was captured by sequencing in a study of blood T cell repertoires in COVID-19 (dated by TCRdb to the early 2020s). Turning to the overall study: The collaborator samples originated in the United States, Italy and Spain and spanned the acute and convalescent phases of COVID-19. The material from the prospective study consisted of cDNA or gDNA derived from T cells, B-cell-depleted T cells, or PBMCs. HLA class I and class II types, where available, came from metadata supplied by the sample provider rather than from assay-based typing. The repertoires were released in a freely available public database intended as a resource for research on the immune response to SARS-CoV-2. The samples were drawn from the first 160 participants of the ongoing ImmuneRACE study and from 950 to 1,500 subjects provided by 6 global collaborators. Nearly every sample came with metadata listing a de-identified subject ID, COVID-19 status, age in years and sex. The dataset comprised deeply sampled blood TCRbeta repertoires from subjects exposed to, actively infected with, or recovered from COVID-19. The paper's findings and limits, for the study overall: Clinical and demographic metadata were provided uncurated, with the amount varying by source and participant.

Of note for this clone: The antigen it binds to is not known. No qualities accompany the bases; no much larger clone lies one base away.

Each collaborating institution followed its own protocols to collect whole blood in K2EDTA tubes. For TCRbeta analysis, collaborators shipped samples in one of three forms: frozen whole blood, isolated PBMCs, or DNA extracted from either of those sample types. TCRbeta CDR3 regions were amplified from genomic DNA by means of the immunoSEQ Assay, a bias-controlled multiplex PCR. Per the authors' processing: The number of nucleated cells in each sample was estimated from the amplification of reference gene primers within the assay. To quantify the absolute abundance of each unique TCRbeta CDR3 rearrangement, sequence reads were collapsed and filtered. Productive Simpson clonality was computed per sample as the square root of Simpson's diversity index over productive rearrangements. Entries here come from immuneACCESS through TCRdb and include only in-frame sequences with V and J called. Some clones fail to appear in such tables; in the studies checked, an unresolved V gene covers under half of the shortfall, and the cause of the remainder is unknown. V, J and clone size reflect that table, while D and trimming were determined from the DNA. The sample table contains tens of thousands of clones; only one count was recorded for roughly 90% of them. The ten top clones hold 1.3% of the sample.

V lost 6 bases and J lost 0 bases; the stretch between them is 7 bases long. Taken from cysteine to phenylalanine, the CDR3 has 13 residues. The entry retains the CDR3 DNA only, 39 bases that are in frame from base 1. CDR1 and CDR2 are drawn from the germline V gene: SNHLY, FYNNEI. The V and J genes are TRBV2 and TRBJ2-3, with the D gene too uncertain to name. The clonotype comes from a man between 60 and 70 years old with acute or convalescent COVID-19. The source material was peripheral blood. The nucleotide sequence reads as follows: TGTGCCAGCAGGGGCGCAAGCACAGATACGCAGTATTTT. Translated, this is CASRGASTDTQYF.